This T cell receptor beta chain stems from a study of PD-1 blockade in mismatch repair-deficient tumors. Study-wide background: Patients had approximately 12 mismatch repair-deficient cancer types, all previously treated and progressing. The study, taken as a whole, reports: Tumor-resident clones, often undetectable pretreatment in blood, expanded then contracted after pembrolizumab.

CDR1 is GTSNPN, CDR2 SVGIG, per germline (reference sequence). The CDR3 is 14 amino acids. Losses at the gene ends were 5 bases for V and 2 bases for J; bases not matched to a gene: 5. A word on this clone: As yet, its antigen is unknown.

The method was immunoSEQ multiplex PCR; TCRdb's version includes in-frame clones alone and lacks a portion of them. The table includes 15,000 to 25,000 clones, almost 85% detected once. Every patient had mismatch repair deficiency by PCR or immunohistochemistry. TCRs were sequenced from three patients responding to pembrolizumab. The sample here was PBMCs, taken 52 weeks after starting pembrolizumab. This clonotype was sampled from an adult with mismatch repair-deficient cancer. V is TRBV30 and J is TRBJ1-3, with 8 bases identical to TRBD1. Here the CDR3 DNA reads TGTGCCTGGCAGGGGGCATCGGCTGGAAACACCATATATTTT. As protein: CAWQGASAGNTIYF.